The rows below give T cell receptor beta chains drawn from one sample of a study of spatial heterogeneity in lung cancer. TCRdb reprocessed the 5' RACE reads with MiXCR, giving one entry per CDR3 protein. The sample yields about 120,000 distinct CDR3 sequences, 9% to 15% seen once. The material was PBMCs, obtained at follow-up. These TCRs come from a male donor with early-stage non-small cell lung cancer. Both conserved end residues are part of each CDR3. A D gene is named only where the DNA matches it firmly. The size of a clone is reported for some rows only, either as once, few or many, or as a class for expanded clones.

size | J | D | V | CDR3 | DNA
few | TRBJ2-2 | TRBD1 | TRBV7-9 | CASRPTGYTNTGELFF | TGTGCCAGCCGCCCGACAGGGTATACGAACACCGGGGAGCTGTTTTTT
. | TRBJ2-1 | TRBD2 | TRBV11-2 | CASSLAASGGRYNEQFF | TGTGCCAGCAGCTTAGCTGCTAGCGGGGGCCGATACAATGAGCAGTTCTTC
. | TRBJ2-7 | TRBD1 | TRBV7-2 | CASSPAPGQLTSVQYF | TGTGCCAGCAGCCCCGCTCCGGGACAGTTGACCTCGGTGCAGTACTTC
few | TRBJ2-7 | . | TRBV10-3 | CAIMGRDEQYF | TGTGCCATCATGGGGCGGGACGAGCAGTACTTC
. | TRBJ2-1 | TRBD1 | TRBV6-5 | CASSLGQGYNEQFF | TGTGCCAGCAGCCTGGGACAGGGATACAATGAGCAGTTCTTC
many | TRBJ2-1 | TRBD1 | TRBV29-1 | CSVGQGYNEQFF | TGCAGCGTCGGACAGGGCTACAATGAGCAGTTCTTC
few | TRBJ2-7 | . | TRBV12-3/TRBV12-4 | CASSFPGILSYEQYF | TGTGCCAGCAGTTTCCCAGGGATCCTATCCTACGAGCAGTACTTC
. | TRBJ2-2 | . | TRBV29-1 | CSAEGPQGFNTGELFF | TGCAGCGCCGAGGGGCCCCAGGGGTTTAACACCGGGGAGCTGTTTTTT
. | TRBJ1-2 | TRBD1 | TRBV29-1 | CSVGAQIDTGGAKGYTF | TGCAGCGTTGGGGCCCAGATCGATACAGGGGGCGCGAAGGGCTACACCTTC
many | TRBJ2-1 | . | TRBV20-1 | CSARAGHEQFF | TGCAGTGCTAGAGCGGGCCATGAGCAGTTCTTC
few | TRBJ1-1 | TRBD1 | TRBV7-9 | CASRSGTVSEAFF | TGTGCCAGCAGATCAGGGACAGTCTCTGAAGCTTTCTTT
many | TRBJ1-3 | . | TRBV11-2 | CASSLEGSSGNTIYF | TGTGCCAGCAGCTTAGAGGGGAGCTCTGGAAACACCATATATTTT
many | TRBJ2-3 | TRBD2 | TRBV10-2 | CASLPKASGYTDTQYF | TGCGCCAGCCTGCCAAAGGCTAGCGGGTACACAGATACGCAGTATTTT
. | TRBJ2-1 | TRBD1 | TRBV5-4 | CASSLAYAPGSGGFNEQFF | TGTGCCAGCAGCTTGGCCTACGCGCCCGGTTCAGGGGGTTTTAATGAGCAGTTCTTC
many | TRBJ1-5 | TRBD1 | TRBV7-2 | CASSRQGAQPQHF | TGTGCCAGCAGCAGACAGGGGGCTCAGCCCCAGCATTTT
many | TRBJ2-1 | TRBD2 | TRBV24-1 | CATSDPGLAYNEQFF | TGTGCCACCAGTGATCCGGGACTAGCGTACAATGAGCAGTTCTTC
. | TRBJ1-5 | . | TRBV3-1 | CASSLTPHQPQHF | TGTGCCAGCAGCCTCACCCCACATCAGCCCCAGCATTTT
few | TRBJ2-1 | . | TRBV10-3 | CAISESGVGQFF | TGTGCCATCAGTGAGTCGGGGGTAGGGCAGTTCTTC
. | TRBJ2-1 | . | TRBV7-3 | CASSLTMSYNEQFF | TGTGCCAGCAGCTTAACGATGAGCTACAATGAGCAGTTCTTC
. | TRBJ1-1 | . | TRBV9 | CASSVGPVGTEAFF | TGTGCCAGCAGCGTAGGGCCTGTAGGCACTGAAGCTTTCTTT
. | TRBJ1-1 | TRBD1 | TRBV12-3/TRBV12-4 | CASSLTGRSEAFF | TGTGCCAGCAGCCTGACAGGGCGAAGTGAAGCTTTCTTT
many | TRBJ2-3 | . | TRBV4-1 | CASSLTGQGADTQYF | TGCGCCAGCAGCCTAACAGGGCAAGGGGCAGATACGCAGTATTTT
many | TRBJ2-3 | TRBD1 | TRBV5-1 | CASSVGGAADTQYF | TGCGCCAGCAGCGTAGGGGGCGCCGCAGATACGCAGTATTTT
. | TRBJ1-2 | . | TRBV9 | CASSGYGYTF | TGTGCCAGCAGCGGCTATGGCTACACCTTC
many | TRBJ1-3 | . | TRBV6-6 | CASSQTGHSGNTIYF | TGTGCCAGCAGTCAAACAGGGCACTCTGGAAACACCATATATTTT
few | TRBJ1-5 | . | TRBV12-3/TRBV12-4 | CASSLAGYTDNQPQHF | TGTGCCAGCAGTTTGGCGGGGTATACGGACAATCAGCCCCAGCATTTT
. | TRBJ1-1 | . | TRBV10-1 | CASSAGTIQAEAFF | TGCGCCAGCAGTGCCGGAACTATCCAGGCTGAAGCTTTCTTT
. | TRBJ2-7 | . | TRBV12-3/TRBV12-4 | CASRRTADSYEQYF | TGTGCCAGCCGCCGGACGGCTGACTCCTACGAGCAGTACTTC
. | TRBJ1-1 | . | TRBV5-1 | CASSFGQANTEAFF | TGCGCCAGCAGCTTCGGACAAGCGAACACTGAAGCTTTCTTT
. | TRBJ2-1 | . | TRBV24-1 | CATSDPHHNNEQFF | TGTGCCACCAGTGACCCCCACCACAACAATGAGCAGTTCTTC
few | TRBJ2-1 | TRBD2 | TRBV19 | CASSIGLAGPQFF | TGTGCCAGTAGTATTGGACTAGCGGGGCCACAGTTCTTC
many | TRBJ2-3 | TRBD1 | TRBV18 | CASSPPLGQDATDTQYF | TGTGCCAGCTCACCACCGCTGGGACAGGACGCCACAGATACGCAGTATTTT
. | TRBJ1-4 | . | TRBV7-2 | CASSWRKTNEKLFF | TGTGCCAGCAGCTGGAGGAAAACTAATGAAAAACTGTTTTTT
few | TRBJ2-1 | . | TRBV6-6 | CASSYSKDEQFF | TGTGCCAGCAGTTACTCGAAGGATGAGCAGTTCTTC
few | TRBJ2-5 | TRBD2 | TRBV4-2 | CASSQISGDHQETQYF | TGTGCCAGCAGCCAGATTAGCGGGGACCACCAAGAGACCCAGTACTTC
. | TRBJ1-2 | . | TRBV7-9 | CASSLKGTIGYTF | TGTGCCAGCAGCTTAAAAGGGACAATTGGCTACACCTTC
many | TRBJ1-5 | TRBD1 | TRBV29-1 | CSVGRDRGQPQHF | TGCAGCGTGGGGAGGGACAGGGGACAGCCCCAGCATTTT
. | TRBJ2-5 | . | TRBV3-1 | CASSLQQGEETQYF | TGTGCCAGCAGCCTTCAACAGGGCGAAGAGACCCAGTACTTC
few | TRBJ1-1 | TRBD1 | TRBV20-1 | CSARDTGENTEAFF | TGCAGTGCTAGGGATACAGGGGAGAACACTGAAGCTTTCTTT
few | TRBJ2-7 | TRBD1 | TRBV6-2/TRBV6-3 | CASADGPGTGGYEQYF | TGTGCCAGCGCCGACGGCCCCGGGACAGGGGGCTACGAGCAGTACTTC
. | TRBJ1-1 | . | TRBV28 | CASSLYGDTEAFF | TGTGCCAGCAGTTTATACGGAGATACTGAAGCTTTCTTT